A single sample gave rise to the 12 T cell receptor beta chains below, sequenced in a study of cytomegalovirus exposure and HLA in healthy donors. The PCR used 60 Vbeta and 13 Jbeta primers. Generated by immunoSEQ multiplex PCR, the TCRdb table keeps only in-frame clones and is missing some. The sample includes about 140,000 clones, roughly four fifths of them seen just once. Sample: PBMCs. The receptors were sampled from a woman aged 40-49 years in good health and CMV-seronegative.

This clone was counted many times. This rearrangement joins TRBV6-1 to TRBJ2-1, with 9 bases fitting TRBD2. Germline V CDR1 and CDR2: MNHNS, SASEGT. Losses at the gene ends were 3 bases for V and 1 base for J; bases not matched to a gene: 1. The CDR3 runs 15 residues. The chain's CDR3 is CASSDLAGSYNEQFF. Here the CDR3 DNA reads TGTGCCAGCAGTGACCTAGCGGGGTCCTACAATGAGCAGTTCTTC.

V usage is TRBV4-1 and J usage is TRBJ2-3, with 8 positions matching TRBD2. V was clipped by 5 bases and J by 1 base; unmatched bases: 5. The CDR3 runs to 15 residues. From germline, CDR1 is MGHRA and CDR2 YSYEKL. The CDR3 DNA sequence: TGCGCCAGCAGCTACGACGGGGGGGGCACAGATACGCAGTATTTT. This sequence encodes CASSYDGGGTDTQYF.

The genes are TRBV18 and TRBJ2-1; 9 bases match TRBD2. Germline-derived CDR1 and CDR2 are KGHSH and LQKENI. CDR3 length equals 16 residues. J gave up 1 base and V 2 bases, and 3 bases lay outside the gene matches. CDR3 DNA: TGTGCCAGCTCACCAAGGCTAGCGGGGTCCTACAATGAGCAGTTCTTC. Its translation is CASSPRLAGSYNEQFF.

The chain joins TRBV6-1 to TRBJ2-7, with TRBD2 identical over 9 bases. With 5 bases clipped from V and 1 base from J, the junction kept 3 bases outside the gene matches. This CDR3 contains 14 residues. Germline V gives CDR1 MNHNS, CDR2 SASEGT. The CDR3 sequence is CASSLAGRSYEQYF. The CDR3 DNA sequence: TGTGCCAGCAGTCTAGCGGGGAGATCCTACGAGCAGTACTTC.

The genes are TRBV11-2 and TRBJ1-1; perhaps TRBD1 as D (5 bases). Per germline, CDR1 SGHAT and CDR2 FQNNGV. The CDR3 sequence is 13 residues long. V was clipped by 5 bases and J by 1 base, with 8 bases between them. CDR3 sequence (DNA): TGTGCCAGCAGCGGGGCCTCGAACACTGAAGCTTTCTTT. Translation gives CASSGASNTEAFF.

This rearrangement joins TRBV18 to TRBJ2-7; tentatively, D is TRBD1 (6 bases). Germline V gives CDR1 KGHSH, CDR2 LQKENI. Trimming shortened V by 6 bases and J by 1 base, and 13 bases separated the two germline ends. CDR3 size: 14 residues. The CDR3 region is CASSQLTGSYEQYF. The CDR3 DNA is TGTGCCAGCTCGCAACTGACAGGTTCCTACGAGCAGTACTTC.

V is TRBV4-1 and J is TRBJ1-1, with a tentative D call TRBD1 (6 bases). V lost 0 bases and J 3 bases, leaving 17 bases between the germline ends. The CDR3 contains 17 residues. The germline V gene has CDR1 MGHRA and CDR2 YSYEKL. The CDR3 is CASSQDRRGGLDTEAFF. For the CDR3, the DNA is TGCGCCAGCAGCCAAGATCGAAGGGGGGGGTTGGACACTGAAGCTTTCTTT.

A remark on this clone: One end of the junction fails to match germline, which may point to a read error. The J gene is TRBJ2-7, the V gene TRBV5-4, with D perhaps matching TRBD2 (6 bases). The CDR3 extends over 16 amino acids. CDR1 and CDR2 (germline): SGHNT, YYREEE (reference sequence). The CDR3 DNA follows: TGTGCCAGCAGCGGGGGGACCGGACTCTCGGTGTACGAGCAGTGCTTC. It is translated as CASSGGTGLSVYEQCF. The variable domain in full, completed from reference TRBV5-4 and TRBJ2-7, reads ETGVTQSPTHLIKTRGQQVTLRCSSQSGHNTVSWYQQALGQGPQFIFQYYREEENGRGNFPPRFSGLQFPNYSSELNVNALELDDSALYLCASSGGTGLSVYEQCFGPGTRLTVT.

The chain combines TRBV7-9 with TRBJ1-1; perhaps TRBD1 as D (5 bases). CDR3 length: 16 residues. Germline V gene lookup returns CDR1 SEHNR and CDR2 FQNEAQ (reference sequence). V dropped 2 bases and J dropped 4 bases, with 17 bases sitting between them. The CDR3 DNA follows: TGTGCCAGCAGCTTAAGTATGGGGCAGTATTTCACTGAAGCTTTCTTT. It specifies CASSLSMGQYFTEAFF.

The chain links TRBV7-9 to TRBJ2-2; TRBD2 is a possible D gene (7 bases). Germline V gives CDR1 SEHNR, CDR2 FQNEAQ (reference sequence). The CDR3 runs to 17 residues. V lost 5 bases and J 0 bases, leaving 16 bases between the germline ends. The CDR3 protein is CASSPTPGGTNTGELFF. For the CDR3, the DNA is TGTGCCAGCAGCCCCACCCCGGGGGGCACGAACACCGGGGAGCTGTTTTTT.

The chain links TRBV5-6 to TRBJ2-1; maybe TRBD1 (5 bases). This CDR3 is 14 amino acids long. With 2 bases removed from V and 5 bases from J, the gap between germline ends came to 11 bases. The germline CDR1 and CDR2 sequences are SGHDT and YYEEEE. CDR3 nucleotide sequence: TGTGCCAGCAGCTTTGGGCAGGGTAACAATGAGCAGTTCTTC. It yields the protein CASSFGQGNNEQFF.

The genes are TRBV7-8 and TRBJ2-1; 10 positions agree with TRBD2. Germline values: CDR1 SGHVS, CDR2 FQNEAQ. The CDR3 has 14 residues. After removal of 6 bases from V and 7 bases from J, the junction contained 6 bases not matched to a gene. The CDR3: CASSYSGGQNEQFF. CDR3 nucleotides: TGTGCCAGCAGTTATAGCGGGGGGCAGAATGAGCAGTTCTTC.